A selection of T cell receptor beta chains follows, all from one sample in a study of response to subunit inactivated influenza vaccine. TCRdb reanalysed the RT-PCR reads using MiXCR and keeps one entry per CDR3 protein. The profile covers just over 300,000 distinct CDR3 sequences, with about a fifth appearing a single time and about 10% taken by the ten largest. Specimen: PBMCs from blood, collected less than 22 months after vaccination. The receptors were sampled from a man between 50 and 75 years old who received an inactivated influenza vaccine. Both conserved end residues are part of each CDR3. The D gene is left open where the match is weak. For some rows the clone size is stated as once, few or many, or as a class when expanded; others skip it.

D | J | size | V | CDR3 | DNA
. | TRBJ2-5 | few | TRBV20-1 | CSARTYKEVEETQYF | TGCAGTGCTAGAACCTACAAAGAGGTAGAAGAGACCCAGTACTTC
. | TRBJ1-1 | . | TRBV20-1 | CSARRGGNTEAFF | TGCAGTGCTAGACGGGGGGGGAACACTGAAGCTTTCTTT
TRBD1 | TRBJ1-2 | few | TRBV5-1 | CASRPIEGARGYTF | TGCGCCAGCAGACCAATTGAGGGGGCGCGTGGCTACACCTTC
. | TRBJ1-1 | . | TRBV30 | CAWSVVGTAYTEAFF | TGTGCCTGGAGTGTAGTGGGAACAGCGTACACTGAAGCTTTCTTT
. | TRBJ2-1 | few | TRBV12-3/TRBV12-4 | CASSFRASSYNEQFF | TGTGCCAGCAGTTTTCGGGCAAGCTCCTACAATGAGCAGTTCTTC
TRBD1 | TRBJ1-4 | few | TRBV2 | CASRDREKKLFF | TGTGCCAGCAGGGACAGGGAGAAAAAACTGTTTTTT
. | TRBJ1-4 | few | TRBV7-8 | CASSRGGREKLFF | TGTGCCAGCAGCCGGGGAGGGCGAGAAAAACTGTTTTTT
. | TRBJ1-5 | many | TRBV12-3/TRBV12-4 | CASSGDFPYQPQHF | TGTGCCAGCAGTGGGGATTTTCCATATCAGCCCCAGCATTTT
. | TRBJ1-4 | . | TRBV7-2 | CASSLSGTVGGWLFF | TGTGCCAGCAGCCTCTCCGGGACGGTCGGAGGTTGGTTGTTTTTT
. | TRBJ2-2 | . | TRBV4-1 | CASSQPRRGTGELFF | TGCGCCAGCAGCCAACCCAGGAGAGGGACCGGGGAGCTGTTTTTT
TRBD2 | TRBJ2-3 | few | TRBV25-1 | CASSEGLAVSTDTQYF | TGTGCCAGCAGTGAAGGACTAGCGGTTAGCACAGATACGCAGTATTTT
TRBD2 | TRBJ2-2 | . | TRBV4-2 | CASSSLAGGFEGELFF | TGTGCCAGCAGCTCCCTAGCGGGAGGCTTCGAGGGGGAGCTGTTTTTT
. | TRBJ1-1 | few | TRBV15 | CATSRDQAMNTEAFF | TGTGCCACCAGCAGAGACCAAGCCATGAACACTGAAGCTTTCTTT
. | TRBJ2-1 | few | TRBV10-3 | CAISEKRREQFF | TGTGCCATCAGTGAGAAGAGGAGGGAGCAGTTCTTC
. | TRBJ1-2 | many | TRBV4-1 | CASSQGGSNYGYTF | TGCGCCAGCAGCCAGGGGGGATCTAACTATGGCTACACCTTC
. | TRBJ2-3 | few | TRBV12-3/TRBV12-4 | CASSLDGTDTQYF | TGTGCCAGCAGTTTAGATGGCACGGATACGCAGTATTTT
. | TRBJ2-7 | . | TRBV20-1 | CSAPEAPHHEQYF | TGCAGTGCCCCGGAGGCCCCCCACCACGAGCAGTACTTC
. | TRBJ2-1 | few | TRBV5-1 | CASSLTQLANSYNEQFF | TGCGCCAGCAGCTTGACTCAACTAGCAAACTCCTACAATGAGCAGTTCTTC
. | TRBJ2-1 | few | TRBV7-3 | CASSSSGEQFF | TGTGCCAGCAGCTCAAGCGGTGAGCAGTTCTTC
. | TRBJ2-7 | . | TRBV7-8 | CASSLGGHVYEQYF | TGTGCCAGCAGCTTAGGAGGGCACGTCTACGAGCAGTACTTC
. | TRBJ1-2 | . | TRBV7-9 | CASSLGVTTPYGYTF | TGTGCCAGCAGCTTAGGGGTGACGACGCCATATGGCTACACCTTC
. | TRBJ2-1 | . | TRBV6-2/TRBV6-3 | CASSYGGLNNEQFF | TGTGCCAGCAGTTACGGAGGACTCAACAATGAGCAGTTCTTC
. | TRBJ1-2 | few | TRBV12-3/TRBV12-4 | CASSLALGNFNYGYTF | TGTGCCAGCAGTTTAGCGCTGGGTAACTTCAACTATGGCTACACCTTC
TRBD1 | TRBJ1-1 | . | TRBV12-3/TRBV12-4 | CASSSYRDRATEAFF | TGTGCCAGCAGTTCCTACCGGGACAGGGCCACTGAAGCTTTCTTT
. | TRBJ1-2 | many | TRBV20-1 | CSAMAEVRHGYTF | TGCAGTGCTATGGCGGAGGTTCGACATGGCTACACCTTC
. | TRBJ2-3 | few | TRBV4-2 | CASSQDWQGRDTQYF | TGTGCCAGCAGCCAAGATTGGCAGGGGAGAGATACGCAGTATTTT
. | TRBJ1-2 | few | TRBV10-3 | CAISVNYGYTF | TGTGCCATCAGTGTAAACTATGGCTACACCTTC
. | TRBJ1-6 | . | TRBV6-2/TRBV6-3 | CASRTGLINSPLHF | TGTGCCAGCAGAACTGGACTGATCAATTCACCCCTCCACTTT
. | TRBJ1-4 | . | TRBV2 | CASTRQRPTNEKLFF | TGTGCCAGCACCCGCCAGAGGCCAACTAATGAAAAACTGTTTTTT
. | TRBJ1-1 | . | TRBV12-3/TRBV12-4 | CASSYVNTEAFF | TGTGCCAGCAGCTACGTGAACACTGAAGCTTTCTTT
. | TRBJ2-4 | . | TRBV18 | CASSPLDQAHAKNIQYF | TGTGCCAGCTCACCACTCGATCAGGCGCACGCCAAAAACATTCAGTACTTC
TRBD2 | TRBJ2-2 | . | TRBV4-3 | CASSQSPGGSAGELFF | TGCGCCAGCAGCCAATCCCCGGGAGGGAGTGCCGGGGAGCTGTTTTTT
TRBD1 | TRBJ1-5 | few | TRBV27 | CASSFGTGGGQPQHF | TGTGCCAGCAGTTTCGGGACAGGGGGAGGTCAGCCCCAGCATTTT
. | TRBJ1-2 | . | TRBV11-1 | CASSLGFKDSRGQGSNYGYTF | TGTGCCAGCAGCTTAGGGTTCAAAGATTCTCGGGGACAAGGATCTAACTATGGCTACACCTTC